This TCR beta chain stems from a study of identical twins. Germline V CDR1 and CDR2: KGHDR, SFDVKD. Deletions cut 3 bases from V and 7 bases from J, with 12 bases between. The CDR3 has 14 amino acids. Study conclusions and caveats: Excess low generation probability was seen in twin-shared out-of-frame alpha sequences. In zero-insertion analyses, partial confounding could arise from invariant MAIT and iNKT cells.

This clonotype appeared a few times. Its antigen remains unidentified. With template switching, a universal primer site was added, and the cDNA carried unique molecular identifiers. TCRdb reprocessed the 5' RACE reads via MiXCR and lists one record per CDR3 protein. This sample has 1.5 million to 2 million distinct CDR3 sequences; more than 30% occur once, and the top ten carry 0.25% to 0.3%. The receptor was isolated from a newborn girl in good health. The sample consisted of cord blood. The chain combines TRBV24-1 with TRBJ1-5, with unresolved D. As DNA, the CDR3 is TGTGCCACCAGTGATGATCTTATCGGGCAGCCCCAGCATTTT. Residues: CATSDDLIGQPQHF.